The TCR beta chain described here comes from a study of CD8 T cells in ankylosing spondylitis. This clonotype appeared many times. The antigen is undetermined. Via MiXCR, TCRdb re-called the 5' RACE reads, giving one row per CDR3 protein. This sample has about 500,000 distinct CDR3 sequences, with approximately 11% found just once. Study-wide results and caveats: Within ankylosing spondylitis blood, a TCR beta motif made up of eight highly homologous variants appeared to be characteristic.

The sequence was obtained from a male donor with ankylosing spondylitis. Sequenced material: blood, either unsorted or a sorted T cell fraction (not recorded which).

CDR3 sequence reads: CASSLSQFTLTTTGELFF. The CDR3 nucleotides are TGCGCCAGCAGCTTGTCTCAGTTCACGCTTACTACAACCGGGGAGCTGTTTTTT. This chain connects TRBV5-1 to TRBJ2-2; D remains unclear. The V and J ends lost 1 base and 5 bases respectively, with 21 bases between them. Germline lookup yields CDR1 SGHRS and CDR2 YFSETQ. The CDR3 sequence is 18 residues long.